This T cell receptor (beta chain) derives from a study of CD8+ T cells in alopecia areata. Study-wide context: Disease severity was quantified as SALT score of affected scalp area.

Trimming took 0 bases from V and 7 from J, leaving 10 bases between them. CDR3 length equals 13 residues. The V gene's germline CDR1 is GTSNPN and CDR2 SVGIG (reference sequence). Worth noting for this clone: The antigen remains undetermined. In the same sample, other DNA sequences code for this CDR3.

Study-level findings and limits: Many expanded lesional clones persisted during tofacitinib (in both scalp and blood).

RNA extraction and reverse transcription yielded cDNA as sequencing template. The assay was immunoSEQ multiplex PCR, and TCRdb's table has in-frame clones only and misses some. The sample gives roughly 250,000 clones, 45% to 70% of which show up once; 0.8% to 1% is in the top ten. Treatment here: oral pan-JAK inhibitor, 5-10 mg twice daily. Lesional scalp punch biopsies and peripheral blood were collected from alopecia areata patients. The specimen was CD4+ T cells sorted from blood, collected around week 54, from a patient treated with tofacitinib. The chain combines TRBV30 with TRBJ1-5; D gene ambiguous. The receptor was isolated from a human donor with alopecia areata. The CDR3 nucleotides read TGTGCCTGGAGTGTCGGATTGGGGCAGCCCCAGCATTTT. Amino acids: CAWSVGLGQPQHF.